This T cell receptor (beta chain) was recovered during a study of type 1 regulatory T cells. Study in general: T-allo10 is an in vitro-generated, Tr1-enriched CD4 T cell product specific for alloantigen.

V was cut by 4 bases and J by 5 bases, with 15 bases left in between. Germline V gene sequence: CDR1 SGHNT, CDR2 YYREEE (reference sequence). The CDR3 is 14 residues long. MiXCR, run by TCRdb on the reads, gives a single entry per CDR3 protein. The sample lists fewer than 80,000 distinct CDR3 sequences; about a fifth were seen once. General observations from the study: Type 1 regulatory T cells had a more restricted TCR repertoire than non-type 1 regulatory T cells.

This clonotype has more than one count but fewer than ten. Its antigen is not identified. V is TRBV5-4 and J is TRBJ1-2; possible D gene TRBD1, 6 bases. The receptor was isolated from a human donor in good health. Specimen: cultured type 1 regulatory T (Tr1) cells, either the whole culture or a sorted fraction (not recorded which). The CDR3 sequence: CASSPRTAQYGYTF. CDR3 nucleotides: TGTGCCAGCAGCCCGCGGACAGCCCAGTATGGCTACACCTTC.